This passage covers 3 T cell receptor beta chains from one sample sequenced in a study of metastatic and nonmetastatic thyroid tumors. TCRdb re-called clones via MiXCR from the PCR reads. The table lists about 93,000 clones, roughly 13% of them singletons. Patients underwent thyroid surgery, and none had received any treatment before it. Sequences were obtained from blood. Receptors originate from a female donor with papillary thyroid cancer or a benign thyroid nodule (not recorded which). Some clones in this sample may be carry-over from other donors' samples.

The V and J genes are TRBV6-1 and TRBJ2-7; D uncertain. Germline CDR1 is MNHNS and CDR2 is SASEGT. The length of the CDR3 is 13 residues. Trimming removed 7 bases from V and 2 bases from J, with 12 bases in between. The DNA for the CDR3 is TGTGCCAGCACACGGAGAGGCCCCTACGAGCAGTACTTC. Protein: CASTRRGPYEQYF.

This clone was recorded many times. The J gene is TRBJ2-1, the V gene TRBV5-1; TRBD2 agrees at 13 bases. This CDR3 region has 16 residues. V lost 3 bases and J lost 8; bases outside the gene matches: 8. The germline V gene has CDR1 SGHRS and CDR2 YFSETQ. The CDR3 reads CASSSTSGRAFHEQFF. CDR3 nucleotide sequence: TGCGCCAGCAGCTCCACTAGCGGGAGGGCCTTTCATGAGCAGTTCTTC. Drawing the rest from reference TRBV5-1 and TRBJ2-1, the complete variable domain is KAGVTQTPRYLIKTRGQQVTLSCSPISGHRSVSWYQQTPGQGLQFLFEYFSETQRNKGNFPGRFSGRQFSNSRSEMNVSTLELGDSALYLCASSSTSGRAFHEQFFGPGTRLTVL.

As regards this clone: A much larger clone differs from this one at a single base, so this may be a read error. The chain links TRBV15 to TRBJ2-1, with 9 bases aligning to TRBD2. Trimming cost V 4 bases and J 8 bases; bases outside gene matches: 12. The CDR3 has 16 amino acids. Per the germline V gene, CDR1 is LNHNV and CDR2 is YYDKDF (reference sequence). The CDR3 reads CATSIDLREGRDEQFF. Here the CDR3 DNA reads TGTGCCACCAGCATAGATTTGCGGGAGGGCCGCGATGAGCAGTTCTTC.